Below, 22 T cell receptor beta chains from the same sample are listed, as sequenced in a study of T cell repertoires in cytomegalovirus infection. TCRdb reprocessed the reads with MiXCR, giving one entry per CDR3 protein. Among some 240,000 distinct CDR3 sequences listed, around 15% were seen once. Sequences were obtained from CD8+ T cells from PBMCs. The receptors here all came from a human donor in good health (CMV status not recorded). Some clones in this sample may be carry-over from other donors' samples.

This chain joins TRBV29-1 and TRBJ2-6; the D gene is possibly TRBD1 (6 bases). The germline CDR1 and CDR2 sequences are SQVTM and ANQGSEA. CDR3 length: 14 residues. V was shortened by 7 bases and J by 0 bases, with 10 bases between the two germline ends. DNA of the CDR3: TGCAGCGCGACAGGTATCTCTGGGGCCAACGTCCTGACTTTC. Protein product: CSATGISGANVLTF.

The rearrangement uses TRBV11-2 and TRBJ2-1; possibly TRBD1 for D (5 bases). Germline CDR1 is SGHAT and CDR2 is FQNNGV. This CDR3 comprises 16 residues. Trimming removed 1 base from V and 2 bases from J, with 12 bases in between. CDR3 in DNA: TGTGCCAGCAGCTTAGCGTCCGCAGGGACCTACAATGAGCAGTTCTTC. Amino acid sequence: CASSLASAGTYNEQFF.

This clonotype was found many times. J is TRBJ2-1 and V is TRBV7-9, with 7 positions matching TRBD2. The V gene end was trimmed by 4 bases and the J gene end by 3 bases; junction bases not matched to a gene: 6. There are 15 residues in the CDR3. The germline gives CDR1 SEHNR, CDR2 FQNEAQ (reference sequence). The CDR3 sequence: CASSSGTTNYNEQFF. The CDR3 DNA follows: TGTGCCAGCAGCTCCGGGACTACAAACTACAATGAGCAGTTCTTC.

This clonotype was seen more than once but under ten times. The chain recombines TRBV20-1 with TRBJ2-1, with D possibly being TRBD2 (5 bases). The CDR3 consists of 11 residues. Germline loops: CDR1 DFQATT, CDR2 SNEGSKA (reference sequence). Trimming took 0 bases from V and 10 from J, leaving 7 bases between them. The CDR3 DNA sequence: TGCAGTGCTAGAGATGACTACGAGCAGTTCTTC. Translation gives CSARDDYEQFF.

The chain employs TRBV7-4 and TRBJ2-1; 8 bases are a match to TRBD1. The J segment lost 3 bases and the V segment lost 5 bases, leaving 6 bases of the junction unmatched. This CDR3 has 15 residues. Per germline, CDR1 SGHVT and CDR2 SQSDAQ. In DNA form, the CDR3 reads TGTGCCAGCAGCCCCGGACAGGGTGACTACAATGAGCAGTTCTTC. It translates to CASSPGQGDYNEQFF.

The chain has TRBV19 and TRBJ1-3; no firm D call. CDR1 and CDR2 (germline): LNHDA, SQIVND (reference sequence). The CDR3 totals 15 residues. The V end lost 5 bases, the J end lost 0 bases, and 11 bases lay between the germline ends. The CDR3 bases are TGTGCCAGTAGTGAAACGGTGGGCTCTGGAAACACCATATATTTT. This encodes CASSETVGSGNTIYF.

This clonotype was picked up one time. The chain has TRBV24-1 and TRBJ2-2; unclear D gene. Per germline, CDR1 KGHDR and CDR2 SFDVKD. V lost 10 bases and J lost 0, with 8 bases in between. The length of the CDR3 is 13 residues. Written as DNA, the CDR3 is TGTGCCACAGGCGATCCGAACACCGGGGAGCTGTTTTTT. Amino acids: CATGDPNTGELFF.

J is TRBJ2-7 and V is TRBV27; maybe TRBD2 (6 bases). Trimming pared 4 bases from V and 2 bases from J, leaving 21 bases between. Germline loops: CDR1 MNHEY, CDR2 SMNVEV (reference sequence). The CDR3 is made up of 17 amino acids. The CDR3 nucleotides are TGTGCCAGCAGTTACTCCCCCACTAGTGGGGGGACCTACGAGCAGTACTTC. Amino acid sequence: CASSYSPTSGGTYEQYF.

This clonotype came up a few times. The chain joins TRBV29-1 to TRBJ2-6; 8 bases line up with TRBD1. The length of the CDR3 is 16 residues. The V gene's germline CDR1 is SQVTM and CDR2 ANQGSEA. V gave up 8 bases and J gave up 2 bases; unmatched junction bases: 11. DNA for the CDR3: TGCAGCCCCCTATCGGACAGGGATACTGGGGCCAACGTCCTGACTTTC. Translating gives CSPLSDRDTGANVLTF. The full variable domain, its missing parts supplied by reference TRBV29-1 and TRBJ2-6, is SAVISQKPSRDICQRGTSLTIQCQVDSQVTMMFWYRQQPGQSLTLIATANQGSEATYESGFVIDKFPISRPNLTFSTLTVSNMSPEDSSIYLCSPLSDRDTGANVLTFGAGSRLTVL.

This clonotype was detected only a few times. This sequence joins TRBV5-5 and TRBJ1-1; perhaps TRBD1 as D (5 bases). The germline V and J ends were trimmed by 2 bases and 7 bases, with 12 bases remaining between them. Germline CDR1 reads SGHKS; CDR2 reads YYEKEE (reference sequence). The CDR3 has 13 amino acids. CDR3 residues: CASSFGGGDEAFF. CDR3 in DNA: TGTGCCAGCAGCTTCGGTGGGGGTGATGAAGCTTTCTTT.

This clonotype has ten or more counts. The gene calls are TRBV7-3 and TRBJ2-1; 11 bases are shared with TRBD1. CDR3 size: 15 residues. In germline, CDR1 is SGHTA, CDR2 FQGTGA. V lost 5 bases, J lost 7 bases, and 7 bases stayed unmatched. DNA of the CDR3: TGTGCCAGCAGCCTGGGGACAGGGGGATTAAATGAGCAGTTCTTC. This sequence encodes CASSLGTGGLNEQFF. The whole variable domain, filled in from reference TRBV7-3 and TRBJ2-1, reads GAGVSQTPSNKVTEKGKYVELRCDPISGHTALYWYRQSLGQGPEFLIYFQGTGAADDSGLPNDRFFAVRPEGSVSTLKIQRTERGDSAVYLCASSLGTGGLNEQFFGPGTRLTVL.

The chain has TRBV4-1 and TRBJ1-1; no definite D call. The germline V gene has CDR1 MGHRA and CDR2 YSYEKL. Trimming took 0 bases from V and 1 from J, leaving 15 bases between them. The CDR3 is made up of 17 amino acids. CDR3 amino acids: CASSQDRAGLPNTEAFF. The DNA of the CDR3 is TGCGCCAGCAGCCAAGATCGGGCAGGACTGCCGAACACTGAAGCTTTCTTT.

The chain joins TRBV5-5 to TRBJ2-3; 8 bases match TRBD2. The junction had 8 bases not matched to a gene; V was cut back by 0 bases and J by 2 bases. The CDR3 has 17 residues. Germline assignment: CDR1 SGHKS and CDR2 YYEKEE (reference sequence). The CDR3 region is CASSLEWAGGYTDTQYF. In nucleotides, the CDR3 is TGTGCCAGCAGCTTGGAATGGGCGGGGGGATACACAGATACGCAGTATTTT.

In its sample, this clonotype was seen many times. CDR3 region: CASSLVTWGVNEQYF. The CDR3 nucleotides read TGTGCCAGCAGCTTAGTGACGTGGGGGGTTAACGAGCAGTACTTC. This sequence joins TRBV11-2 and TRBJ2-7, with TRBD2 as a possible D gene (6 bases). CDR3 length equals 15 residues. V shed 1 base and J shed 5 bases, with 15 bases lying between them. Per the germline V gene, CDR1 is SGHAT and CDR2 is FQNNGV.

This clonotype was counted ten times or more. CDR3 sequence reads: CASSLEGLPGANTGELFF. CDR3 sequence (DNA): TGTGCCAGCAGCTTAGAGGGACTACCCGGGGCGAACACCGGGGAGCTGTTTTTT. The rearrangement links TRBV7-8 to TRBJ2-2; 7 positions match TRBD2. Germline assignment: CDR1 SGHVS and CDR2 FQNEAQ. There are 18 residues in the CDR3. With V trimmed by 1 base and J by 0 bases, 8 bases remained unmatched.

This clonotype was counted ten times or more. The V call is TRBV13, the J call TRBJ1-5, with D possibly matching TRBD1 (5 bases). Looked up from germline, CDR1 is PRHDT and CDR2 is FYEKMQ (reference sequence). The CDR3 totals 14 residues. V was cut by 8 bases and J by 1 base, with 12 bases left in between. This chain's CDR3 is CASGAGGSNQPQHF. Here the CDR3 DNA reads TGTGCCAGCGGAGCGGGGGGAAGCAATCAGCCCCAGCATTTT.

The chain recombines TRBV6-2 or TRBV6-3 with TRBJ1-5, with D possibly being TRBD1 (5 bases). V lost 2 bases to trimming and J lost 8 bases, with 10 bases between them. This CDR3 spans 13 amino acids. Germline CDR1 reads MNHEY; CDR2 reads SVGEGT. The CDR3 here is CASSYAGSKPQHF. DNA for the CDR3: TGTGCCAGCAGTTACGCAGGGAGTAAGCCCCAGCATTTT.

In this sample, this clonotype turned up many times. The chain is built from TRBV7-8 and TRBJ2-1, with a tentative D call TRBD1 (6 bases). Germline V lookup: CDR1 SGHVS, CDR2 FQNEAQ. The CDR3 is made up of 15 amino acids. V was shortened by 5 bases and J by 6 bases, with 17 bases between the two germline ends. CDR3 residues: CASSEKQGSSNEQFF. The CDR3 nucleotides read TGTGCCAGCAGCGAAAAACAGGGAAGTAGCAATGAGCAGTTCTTC.

There are many counts of this clonotype. The gene calls are TRBV7-3 and TRBJ2-1; TRBD2 aligns across 8 bases. CDR3 size: 15 residues. In germline, CDR1 is SGHTA, CDR2 FQGTGA. After removal of 5 bases from V and 4 bases from J, the junction contained 7 bases not matched to a gene. The chain's CDR3 is CASSRSGGTYNEQFF. DNA of the CDR3: TGTGCCAGCAGCCGGAGCGGGGGAACGTACAATGAGCAGTTCTTC.

This chain connects TRBV20-1 to TRBJ1-1; TRBD1 matches at 8 bases. This CDR3 contains 14 residues. Germline assignment: CDR1 DFQATT and CDR2 SNEGSKA (reference sequence). V dropped 1 base and J dropped 5; count of bases not matched to a gene: 6. The CDR3 region is CSARGGTGRTEAFF. CDR3 in DNA: TGCAGTGCTAGAGGAGGGACAGGCAGAACTGAAGCTTTCTTT.

The chain employs TRBV9 and TRBJ2-1, with TRBD2 identical over 8 bases. This CDR3 region has 14 residues. The J segment lost 8 bases and the V segment lost 3 bases, leaving 7 bases of the junction unmatched. Germline values: CDR1 SGDLS, CDR2 YYNGEE. CDR3 nucleotides: TGTGCCAGCAGCGCCGGGGGGGCCAAGGATGAGCAGTTCTTC. This gives the protein CASSAGGAKDEQFF.

This clonotype came up many times. This chain links TRBV7-9 with TRBJ2-7, with 7 bases aligning to TRBD1. This CDR3 has 13 amino acids. V lost 5 bases and J lost 4; bases outside the gene matches: 5. Germline CDR1 reads SEHNR; CDR2 reads FQNEAQ (reference sequence). CDR3 region: CASSIQGTYEQYF. DNA of the CDR3: TGTGCCAGCAGCATACAGGGGACATACGAGCAGTACTTC.